This T cell receptor beta chain came from a study of OX40 agonist ivuxolimab in advanced cancers. On the study more broadly: Treatment received earlier with anti-PD-1, anti-PD-L1 or anti-CTLA-4 agents was allowed, and less than 45% had some.

Trimming pared 2 bases from V and 0 bases from J, leaving 5 bases between. The CDR3 totals 13 residues. CDR1 is ENHRY and CDR2 is SYGVKD in the germline V gene. Sequenced by immunoSEQ multiplex PCR; TCRdb stores in-frame clones only, minus some. Among about 68,000 clones listed, roughly 84% were seen once. Study-level points and caveats: By week 6 at 0.1 to 3.0 mg/kg, blood CD4+ and CD8+ T cells had expanded clonally.

On this clone itself: As yet, its antigen is unknown.

Specimen: CD4+ or CD8+ T cells sorted from blood, collected in a trial of the OX40 agonist ivuxolimab. The rearrangement joins TRBV10-3 to TRBJ2-7, with D uncertain. This receptor was taken from an adult with an advanced solid tumor such as melanoma, head and neck, liver or kidney cancer. This CDR3 is CAISETPSYEQYF. The CDR3 bases are TGTGCCATCAGTGAGACACCCTCCTACGAGCAGTACTTC.